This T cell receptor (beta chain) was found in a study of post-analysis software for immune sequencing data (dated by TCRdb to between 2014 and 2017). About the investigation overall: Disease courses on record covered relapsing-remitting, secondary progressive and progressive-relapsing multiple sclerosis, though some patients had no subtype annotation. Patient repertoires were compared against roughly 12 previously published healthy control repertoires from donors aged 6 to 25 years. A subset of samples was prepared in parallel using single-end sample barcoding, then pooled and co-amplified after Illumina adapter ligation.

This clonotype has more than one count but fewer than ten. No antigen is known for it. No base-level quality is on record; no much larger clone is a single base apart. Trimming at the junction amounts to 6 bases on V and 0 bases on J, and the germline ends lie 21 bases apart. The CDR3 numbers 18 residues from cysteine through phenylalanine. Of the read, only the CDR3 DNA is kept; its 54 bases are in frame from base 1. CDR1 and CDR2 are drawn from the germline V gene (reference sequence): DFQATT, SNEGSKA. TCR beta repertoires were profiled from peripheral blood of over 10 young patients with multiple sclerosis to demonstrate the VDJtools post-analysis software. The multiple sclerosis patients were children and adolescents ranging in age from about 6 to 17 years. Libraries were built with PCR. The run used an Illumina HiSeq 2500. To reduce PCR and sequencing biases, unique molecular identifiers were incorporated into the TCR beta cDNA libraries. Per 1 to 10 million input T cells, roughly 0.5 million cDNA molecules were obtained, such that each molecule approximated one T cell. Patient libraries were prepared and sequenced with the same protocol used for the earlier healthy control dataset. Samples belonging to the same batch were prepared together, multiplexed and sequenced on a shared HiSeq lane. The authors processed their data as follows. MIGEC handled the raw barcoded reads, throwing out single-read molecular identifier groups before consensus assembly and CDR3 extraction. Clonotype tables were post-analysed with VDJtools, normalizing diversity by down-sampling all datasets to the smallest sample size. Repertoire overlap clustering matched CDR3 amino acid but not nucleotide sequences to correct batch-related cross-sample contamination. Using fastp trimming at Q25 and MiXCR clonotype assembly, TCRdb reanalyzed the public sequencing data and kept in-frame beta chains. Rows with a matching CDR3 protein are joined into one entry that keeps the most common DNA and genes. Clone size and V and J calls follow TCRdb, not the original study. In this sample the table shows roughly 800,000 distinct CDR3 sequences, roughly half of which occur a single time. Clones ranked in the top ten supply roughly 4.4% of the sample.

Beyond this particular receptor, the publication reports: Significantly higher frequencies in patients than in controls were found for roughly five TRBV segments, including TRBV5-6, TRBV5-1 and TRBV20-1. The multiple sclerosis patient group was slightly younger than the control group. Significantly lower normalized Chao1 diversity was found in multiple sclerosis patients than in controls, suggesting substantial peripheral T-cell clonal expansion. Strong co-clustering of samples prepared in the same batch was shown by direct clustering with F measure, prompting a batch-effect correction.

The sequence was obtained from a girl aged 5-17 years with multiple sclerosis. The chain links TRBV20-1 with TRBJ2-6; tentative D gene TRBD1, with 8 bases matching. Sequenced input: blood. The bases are TGCAGTGCCCCACGAGCGGGGACAGGTATCTCTGGGGCCAACGTCCTGACTTTC. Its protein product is CSAPRAGTGISGANVLTF.